Listed below are T cell receptor beta chains from one sample, sequenced in a study of blood T cell repertoires in COVID-19. The protocol was immunoSEQ multiplex PCR, while the TCRdb copy is restricted to in-frame clones and leaves out a portion. The sample yields about 130,000 clones, 75% to 90% seen once. What was sequenced was PBMCs or T cells enriched from blood (not recorded which). The receptor source for this set is a man aged 25 to 40 who had recovered from COVID-19. Both conserved end residues are part of each CDR3. The D gene is left open where the match is weak. Clone size is stated in some rows and not others, as once, few, many or a class when expanded.

clone_size	d_call	j_call	v_call	cdr3_aa	cdr3_nt
few	TRBD2	TRBJ2-7	TRBV6-5	CASSYFGTSSYEQYF	TGTGCCAGCAGTTACTTCGGGACTAGCAGCTACGAGCAGTACTTC
NA	TRBD2	TRBJ2-6	TRBV3-1/TRBV3-2	CASSYRGVPASGANVLTF	TGTGCCAGCAGCTACCGGGGGGTCCCTGCTTCTGGGGCCAACGTCCTGACTTTC
NA	TRBD1	TRBJ1-5	TRBV27	CASRGTGGDQPQHF	TGTGCCAGCAGAGGGACAGGGGGCGATCAGCCCCAGCATTTT
NA	TRBD2	TRBJ2-2	TRBV5-5	CATSGAGGTGELFF	TGTGCCACAAGCGGGGCTGGGGGGACCGGGGAGCTGTTTTTT
NA	TRBD1	TRBJ2-7	TRBV5-6	CASSRGQTRSYEQYF	TGTGCCAGCAGCAGGGGACAGACTCGCTCCTACGAGCAGTACTTC
once	NA	TRBJ1-5	TRBV10-3	CAISEANNQPQHF	TGTGCCATCAGTGAAGCCAACAATCAGCCCCAGCATTTT
NA	NA	TRBJ1-1	TRBV11-3	CASSLDTDTEAFF	TGTGCCAGCAGCTTAGACACAGACACTGAAGCTTTCTTT
NA	NA	TRBJ2-5	TRBV2	CASKIDSQGETQYF	TGTGCCAGCAAGATAGATTCCCAGGGAGAGACCCAGTACTTC
once	TRBD2	TRBJ2-2	TRBV7-7	CASSLSGGRNTGELFF	TGTGCCAGCAGCTTATCGGGCGGGAGGAACACCGGGGAGCTGTTTTTT
NA	NA	TRBJ2-7	TRBV14	CASSQVPSAAYEQYF	TGTGCCAGCAGCCAAGTCCCTAGCGCAGCCTACGAGCAGTACTTC
NA	NA	TRBJ1-1	TRBV4-1	CASRERQKNTEAFF	TGCGCCAGCAGGGAACGACAGAAGAACACTGAAGCTTTCTTT
few	NA	TRBJ1-5	TRBV6-6	CASSYVGQVGNQPQHF	TGTGCCAGCAGTTACGTTGGTCAGGTGGGCAATCAGCCCCAGCATTTT
NA	NA	TRBJ2-7	TRBV11-3	CASSPGQGFYEQYF	TGTGCCAGCAGCCCAGGTCAGGGATTCTACGAGCAGTACTTC
NA	NA	TRBJ2-3	TRBV4-1	CASSQDGGTSGLVTDTQYF	TGCGCCAGCAGCCAAGATGGGGGGACGAGCGGGCTGGTCACAGATACGCAGTATTTT
NA	TRBD2	TRBJ2-7	TRBV9	CASSPGTSGSHEQYF	TGTGCCAGCAGCCCCGGGACTAGCGGGAGCCACGAGCAGTACTTC
NA	NA	TRBJ2-1	TRBV3-1/TRBV3-2	CASSQANEQFF	TGTGCCAGCAGCCAAGCAAATGAGCAGTTCTTC
NA	TRBD2	TRBJ2-7	TRBV25-1	CASSDLRGRAEYEQYF	TGTGCCAGCAGTGACCTCCGGGGGAGGGCCGAGTACGAGCAGTACTTC
NA	TRBD1	TRBJ1-3	TRBV6-5	CASSYRSGGSGNTIYF	TGTGCCAGCAGTTACAGATCAGGGGGTTCTGGAAACACCATATATTTT
NA	NA	TRBJ2-5	TRBV5-1	CASSLGQGETQYF	TGCGCCAGCAGCTTGGGGCAGGGGGAGACCCAGTACTTC
NA	NA	TRBJ2-2	TRBV12-3/TRBV12-4	CASRTGYTGELFF	TGTGCCAGCAGGACGGGGTACACCGGGGAGCTGTTTTTT
NA	NA	TRBJ1-4	TRBV30	CAWSPTLTGFNEKLFF	TGTGCCTGGAGTCCCACCCTGACAGGCTTTAATGAAAAACTGTTTTTT
NA	TRBD1	TRBJ2-1	TRBV5-1	CASSTQGVLSYNEQFF	TGCGCCAGCAGCACACAGGGGGTCCTATCCTACAATGAGCAGTTCTTC
NA	TRBD1	TRBJ1-1	TRBV3-1/TRBV3-2	CASSQDGRWTGEAFF	TGTGCCAGCAGCCAAGATGGGAGGTGGACAGGAGAAGCTTTCTTT
once	NA	TRBJ1-5	TRBV23-1	CASSPGPNQPQHF	TGCGCCAGCAGTCCCGGTCCCAATCAGCCCCAGCATTTT
NA	NA	TRBJ2-7	TRBV5-1	CASSLGSSGVIYEQYF	TGCGCCAGCAGCTTGGGTTCGTCAGGGGTCATCTACGAGCAGTACTTC
NA	NA	TRBJ2-1	TRBV5-1	CASTFGGGMNEQFF	TGCGCCAGCACCTTCGGGGGTGGGATGAATGAGCAGTTCTTC
NA	TRBD1	TRBJ1-1	TRBV3-1/TRBV3-2	CASSRYRLTGRIEAFF	TGTGCCAGCAGCCGCTACCGATTGACAGGGAGGATCGAAGCTTTCTTT
NA	NA	TRBJ1-5	TRBV19	CASSIDRRDRHSNQPQHF	TGTGCCAGTAGTATAGATCGGAGGGATCGTCATAGCAATCAGCCCCAGCATTTT
NA	TRBD1	TRBJ2-3	TRBV24-1	CATSDDRGRGTDTQYF	TGTGCCACCAGTGACGACAGGGGGCGCGGGACAGATACGCAGTATTTT
NA	TRBD1	TRBJ1-1	TRBV5-4	CASSFFDRVNTEAFF	TGTGCCAGCAGCTTCTTCGACAGGGTAAACACTGAAGCTTTCTTT
NA	TRBD1	TRBJ2-5	TRBV12-5	CASGLEDRASQETQYF	TGTGCTAGTGGTTTGGAAGACAGGGCGTCGCAAGAGACCCAGTACTTC
NA	TRBD1	TRBJ2-7	TRBV19	CASSQQGGAFSYEQYF	TGTGCCAGTAGCCAACAGGGGGGAGCTTTTTCCTACGAGCAGTACTTC
NA	NA	TRBJ1-4	TRBV7-2	CASSPRSGFNEKLFF	TGTGCCAGCAGCCCGCGATCAGGGTTTAATGAAAAACTGTTTTTT
NA	NA	TRBJ1-4	TRBV27	CASRGGDASQREKLFF	TGTGCCAGCAGAGGGGGGGATGCGTCCCAAAGGGAAAAACTGTTTTTT
once	NA	TRBJ1-2	TRBV5-1	CASSGGEDSYYGYTF	TGCGCCAGCAGCGGCGGAGAAGACAGCTACTATGGCTACACCTTC
NA	NA	TRBJ1-5	TRBV2	CASSVGQGRAGPQHF	TGTGCCAGCAGTGTCGGGCAGGGAAGGGCCGGGCCCCAGCATTTT
NA	NA	TRBJ2-5	TRBV4-1	CASSQPTVGETQYF	TGCGCCAGCAGCCAACCGACAGTGGGGGAGACCCAGTACTTC
NA	NA	TRBJ2-1	TRBV11-2	CASTHPWATGTNEQFF	TGTGCCAGCACCCACCCGTGGGCGACAGGGACTAATGAGCAGTTCTTC
once	NA	TRBJ1-6	TRBV4-1	CASSQDLMGARGSPLHF	TGCGCCAGCAGCCAAGATCTTATGGGGGCTCGGGGTTCACCCCTCCACTTT
once	NA	TRBJ1-6	TRBV3-1/TRBV3-2	CASSQNEWNSPLHF	TGTGCCAGCAGCCAAAACGAGTGGAATTCACCCCTCCACTTT
NA	TRBD1	TRBJ2-7	TRBV6-2/TRBV6-3	CASSYSAGTGKYEQYF	TGTGCCAGCAGTTACAGCGCCGGGACAGGGAAATACGAGCAGTACTTC
NA	NA	TRBJ2-5	TRBV5-1	CASSLGSGEETQYF	TGCGCCAGCAGCTTGGGGTCGGGGGAAGAGACCCAGTACTTC
NA	NA	TRBJ2-1	TRBV29-1	CSPTTGNEQFF	TGCAGCCCCACAACAGGGAATGAGCAGTTCTTC
NA	NA	TRBJ1-6	TRBV23-1	CASSQPNTETANNSPLHF	TGCGCCAGCAGTCAACCCAATACAGAGACAGCCAATAATTCACCCCTCCACTTT
NA	TRBD2	TRBJ2-3	TRBV7-9	CASSLQAGGPDTQYF	TGTGCCAGCAGTCTCCAAGCGGGAGGGCCCGATACGCAGTATTTT
once	TRBD1	TRBJ2-7	TRBV9	CASSAGDRFSYEQYF	TGTGCCAGCAGCGCGGGGGACAGGTTCTCCTACGAGCAGTACTTC
NA	NA	TRBJ1-1	TRBV6-1	CASSEVSGKTEAFF	TGTGCCAGCAGTGAAGTTTCGGGGAAGACTGAAGCTTTCTTT
NA	NA	TRBJ1-1	TRBV5-4	CASSPGTMNTEAFF	TGTGCCAGCAGCCCTGGGACAATGAACACTGAAGCTTTCTTT
NA	NA	TRBJ2-7	TRBV6-5	CASRAAGTYEQYF	TGTGCCAGCAGAGCTGCAGGGACCTACGAGCAGTACTTC
NA	NA	TRBJ2-5	TRBV4-1	CASSQVRKGPQETQYF	TGCGCCAGCAGCCAAGTGCGGAAGGGGCCCCAAGAGACCCAGTACTTC
NA	TRBD1	TRBJ1-1	TRBV29-1	CSVEGDRAYLNTEAFF	TGCAGCGTTGAAGGGGACAGGGCGTACTTAAACACTGAAGCTTTCTTT
NA	TRBD1	TRBJ1-1	TRBV27	CASSLRQGSEAFF	TGTGCCAGCAGTTTAAGACAGGGGAGTGAAGCTTTCTTT
NA	NA	TRBJ2-2	TRBV5-6	CASSLLRNGGTGELFF	TGTGCCAGCAGCTTGTTGCGGAACGGGGGCACCGGGGAGCTGTTTTTT
NA	TRBD1	TRBJ2-5	TRBV5-1	CASSLAPDRKETQYF	TGCGCCAGCAGCTTGGCTCCGGACAGGAAAGAGACCCAGTACTTC
once	NA	TRBJ2-3	TRBV7-9	CASSSTVDYPSRVDTQYF	TGTGCCAGCAGCTCAACGGTGGACTATCCGTCAAGAGTGGATACGCAGTATTTT
NA	TRBD2	TRBJ2-3	TRBV5-1	CASSSILAGAENTQYF	TGCGCCAGCAGCTCGATACTAGCGGGGGCCGAAAATACGCAGTATTTT
NA	NA	TRBJ1-5	TRBV6-1	CASSEVNQPQHF	TGTGCCAGCAGTGAAGTAAATCAGCCCCAGCATTTT
NA	TRBD1	TRBJ1-1	TRBV10-1	CASSEMGQGVTEAFF	TGCGCCAGCAGTGAAATGGGACAGGGCGTTACTGAAGCTTTCTTT
NA	NA	TRBJ2-5	TRBV18	CASSPPSGWAQYF	TGTGCCAGCTCACCTCCCTCAGGGTGGGCCCAGTACTTC